A selection of T cell receptor beta chains follows, all from one sample in a study of T cells after yellow fever vaccination. In TCRdb, the 5' RACE reads were re-called with MiXCR into one record per CDR3 protein. The table lists a few hundred thousand distinct CDR3 sequences, 18% of them singletons. The source was PBMCs, collected before the yellow fever booster vaccination. Receptors were obtained from a man aged 18 to 35 who received the YFV17D yellow fever vaccine. The CDR3 runs from the conserved cysteine through the conserved F or W. D genes are given only for firm matches. The size of a clone is reported for some rows only, either as once, few or many, or as a class for expanded clones.

j_gene | d_gene | v_gene | abundance | CDR3nt | CDR3aa
TRBJ1-1 | NA | TRBV5-1 | few | TGCGCCAGCAGCTTGGGAATTCTGGGGGCTGAAGCTTTCTTT | CASSLGILGAEAFF
TRBJ2-2 | NA | TRBV29-1 | NA | TGCAGCGTTACGAAGGAAAACACCGGGGAGCTGTTTTTT | CSVTKENTGELFF
TRBJ2-3 | TRBD2 | TRBV7-3 | NA | TGTGCCAGCAGCTTAAACAGCGGGGCCTCTGGAGATACGCAGTATTTT | CASSLNSGASGDTQYF
TRBJ2-1 | NA | TRBV4-3 | NA | TGCGCCAGCAGCCAAGATCCCTACAATGAGCAGTTCTTC | CASSQDPYNEQFF
TRBJ2-1 | TRBD2 | TRBV11-3 | few | TGTGCCAGCAGCTTCCGGACTAGCGGGGATTACAATGAGCAGTTCTTC | CASSFRTSGDYNEQFF
TRBJ1-5 | NA | TRBV7-2 | NA | TGTGCCAGCAGCGGGTGGTACAATCAGCCCCAGCATTTT | CASSGWYNQPQHF
TRBJ2-2 | NA | TRBV5-1 | many | TGTGCCAGCAGCTTGAACACCGGGGAGCTGTTTTTT | CASSLNTGELFF
TRBJ1-6 | TRBD1 | TRBV7-3 | NA | TGTGCCAGCAGCTTAGACAGGGGGAACAATTCACCCCTCCACTTT | CASSLDRGNNSPLHF
TRBJ2-4 | NA | TRBV6-6 | once | TGTGCCAGCAGTTCCCCGGGCGCTGGAAACATTCAGTACTTC | CASSSPGAGNIQYF
TRBJ1-1 | NA | TRBV10-3 | NA | TGTGCCATCAGTGAGGACGGGGTAGGGCCTGAAGCTTTCTTT | CAISEDGVGPEAFF
TRBJ2-3 | TRBD2 | TRBV9 | few | TGTGCCAGCAGCGCCGGACTAGCGGGGGGCACAGATACGCAGTATTTT | CASSAGLAGGTDTQYF
TRBJ2-1 | NA | TRBV6-6 | NA | TGTGCCAGCAGGCCCGTTTGGGGTGGGAATGAGCAGTTCTTC | CASRPVWGGNEQFF
TRBJ1-4 | NA | TRBV2 | NA | TGTGCCAGCAGCATGGACGGCGGCTCTAATGAAAAACTGTTTTTT | CASSMDGGSNEKLFF
TRBJ2-7 | TRBD2 | TRBV6-2/TRBV6-3 | few | TGTGCCAGCAGTTCCCTAGCGGGTACCTACGAGCAGTACTTC | CASSSLAGTYEQYF
TRBJ2-3 | TRBD2 | TRBV7-6 | many | TGTGCCAGCAGCTTGGAGCGGGGGACAGATACGCAGTATTTT | CASSLERGTDTQYF
TRBJ1-1 | NA | TRBV3-1 | NA | TGTGCCAGCAGCCAAGATACGGGGGGTGAAGCTTTCTTT | CASSQDTGGEAFF
TRBJ1-3 | NA | TRBV9 | few | TGTGCCAGCAGCTCCCATCGGGTCAGTGGCACCATATATTTT | CASSSHRVSGTIYF
TRBJ1-5 | NA | TRBV7-2 | few | TGTGCCAGCAGCTACAGTGATCAGCCCCAGCATTTT | CASSYSDQPQHF
TRBJ2-2 | TRBD1 | TRBV4-1 | few | TGCGCCAGCAGCCACGGGACAGCCACGAACACCGGGGAGCTGTTTTTT | CASSHGTATNTGELFF
TRBJ2-3 | TRBD2 | TRBV7-2 | NA | TGTGCCATACTCGGGGGGGAGATGGATACGCAGTATTTT | CAILGGEMDTQYF
TRBJ1-2 | NA | TRBV5-5 | many | TGTGCCAGCAGCCTGGGACCGCTCTATGGCTACACCTTC | CASSLGPLYGYTF
TRBJ2-4 | NA | TRBV12-3/TRBV12-4 | NA | TGTGCCAGCAGTCCGGACGGGGGCCGAGGAAACATTCAGTACTTC | CASSPDGGRGNIQYF
TRBJ2-7 | NA | TRBV20-1 | many | TGCAGTGCCGAGGGTGAGGACAGCCGGAGGGACGAGCAGTACTTC | CSAEGEDSRRDEQYF
TRBJ1-5 | TRBD1 | TRBV12-3/TRBV12-4 | few | TGTGCCAGCAGCCGTCGACAGGGGGCTAATCAGCCCCAGCATTTT | CASSRRQGANQPQHF
TRBJ2-2 | TRBD2 | TRBV7-2 | few | TGTGCCAGCAGCTTCACCGTCAGACTAGCGGGGAACACCGGGGAGCTGTTTTTT | CASSFTVRLAGNTGELFF
TRBJ2-3 | NA | TRBV12-3/TRBV12-4 | few | TGTGCCAGCAGTTTTGGGGCCTTAACAGATACGCAGTATTTT | CASSFGALTDTQYF
TRBJ2-2 | NA | TRBV29-1 | many | TGCAGCGTTTCACAGGTGGGGGTGACCGGGGAGCTGTTTTTT | CSVSQVGVTGELFF
TRBJ1-6 | NA | TRBV20-1 | NA | TGCAGTGCTCGGCAACCGGGGGATTCACCCCTCCACTTT | CSARQPGDSPLHF
TRBJ2-1 | NA | TRBV5-1 | many | TGCGCCAGCAGATCACTGTACAATGAGCAGTTCTTC | CASRSLYNEQFF
TRBJ1-2 | NA | TRBV20-1 | many | TGCAGTGCTAAGGTGTCCGGCTACACCTTC | CSAKVSGYTF
TRBJ2-7 | TRBD1 | TRBV27 | NA | TGTGCCAGCAGTCCCCTGGGACAGGGAACCTACGAGCAGTACTTC | CASSPLGQGTYEQYF